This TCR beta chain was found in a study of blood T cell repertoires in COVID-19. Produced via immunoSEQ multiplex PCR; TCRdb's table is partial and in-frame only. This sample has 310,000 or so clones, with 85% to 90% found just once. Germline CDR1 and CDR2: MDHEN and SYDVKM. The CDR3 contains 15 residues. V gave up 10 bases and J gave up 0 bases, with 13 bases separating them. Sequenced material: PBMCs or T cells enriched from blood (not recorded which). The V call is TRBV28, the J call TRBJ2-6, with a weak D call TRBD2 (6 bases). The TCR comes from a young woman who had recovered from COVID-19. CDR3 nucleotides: TGTGCCACCGGGGACTCTAGCTCTGGGGCCAACGTCCTGACTTTC. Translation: CATGDSSSGANVLTF.